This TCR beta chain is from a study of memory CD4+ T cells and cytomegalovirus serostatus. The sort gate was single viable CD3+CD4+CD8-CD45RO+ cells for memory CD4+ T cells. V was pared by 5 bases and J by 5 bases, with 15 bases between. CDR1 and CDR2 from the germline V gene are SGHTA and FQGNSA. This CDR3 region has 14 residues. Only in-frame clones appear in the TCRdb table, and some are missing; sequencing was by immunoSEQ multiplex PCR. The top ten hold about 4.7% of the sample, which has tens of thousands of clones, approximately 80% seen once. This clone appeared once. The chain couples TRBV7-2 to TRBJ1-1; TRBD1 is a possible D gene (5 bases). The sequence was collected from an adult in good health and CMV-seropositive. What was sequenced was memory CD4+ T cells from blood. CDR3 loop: CASSLGGSVTEAFF. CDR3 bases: TGTGCCAGCAGCCTTGGGGGGAGCGTTACTGAAGCTTTCTTT.